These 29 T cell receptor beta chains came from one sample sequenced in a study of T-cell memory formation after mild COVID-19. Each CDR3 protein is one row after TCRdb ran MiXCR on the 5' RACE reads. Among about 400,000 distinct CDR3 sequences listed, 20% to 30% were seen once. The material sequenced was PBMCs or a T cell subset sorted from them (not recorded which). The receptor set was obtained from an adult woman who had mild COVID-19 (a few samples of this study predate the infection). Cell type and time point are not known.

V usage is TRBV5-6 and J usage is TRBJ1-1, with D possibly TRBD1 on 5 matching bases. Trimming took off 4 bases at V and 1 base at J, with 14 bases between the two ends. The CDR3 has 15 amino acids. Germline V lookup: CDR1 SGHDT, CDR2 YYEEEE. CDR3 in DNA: TGTGCCAGCAGCGCGCCGGGACGGGGGAACACTGAAGCTTTCTTT. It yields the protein CASSAPGRGNTEAFF.

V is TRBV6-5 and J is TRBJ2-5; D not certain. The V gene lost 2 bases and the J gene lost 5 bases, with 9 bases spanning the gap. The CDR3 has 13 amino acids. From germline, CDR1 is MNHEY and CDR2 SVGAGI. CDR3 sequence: CASSYPRPETQYF. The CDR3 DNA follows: TGTGCCAGCAGTTACCCTCGTCCGGAGACCCAGTACTTC.

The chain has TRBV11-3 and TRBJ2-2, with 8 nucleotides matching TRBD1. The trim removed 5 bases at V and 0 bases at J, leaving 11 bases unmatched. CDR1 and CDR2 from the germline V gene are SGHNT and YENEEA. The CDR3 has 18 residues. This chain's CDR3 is CASSPRLAGGANTGELFF. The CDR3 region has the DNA TGTGCCAGCAGCCCCCGATTGGCAGGGGGCGCGAACACCGGGGAGCTGTTTTTT.

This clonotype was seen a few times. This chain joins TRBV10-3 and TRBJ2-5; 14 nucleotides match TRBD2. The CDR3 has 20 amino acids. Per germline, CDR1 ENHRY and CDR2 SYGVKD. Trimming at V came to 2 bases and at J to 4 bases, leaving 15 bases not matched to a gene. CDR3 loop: CAISERPSGLAGAGVETQYF. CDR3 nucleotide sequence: TGTGCCATCAGTGAGCGCCCCTCGGGACTAGCGGGAGCGGGAGTAGAGACCCAGTACTTC.

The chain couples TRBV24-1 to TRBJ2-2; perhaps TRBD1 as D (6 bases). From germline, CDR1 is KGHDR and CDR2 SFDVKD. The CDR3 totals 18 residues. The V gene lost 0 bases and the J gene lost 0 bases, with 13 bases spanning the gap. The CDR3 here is CATSDLQGNPANTGELFF. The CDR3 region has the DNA TGTGCCACCAGTGATTTGCAGGGGAACCCGGCGAACACCGGGGAGCTGTTTTTT.

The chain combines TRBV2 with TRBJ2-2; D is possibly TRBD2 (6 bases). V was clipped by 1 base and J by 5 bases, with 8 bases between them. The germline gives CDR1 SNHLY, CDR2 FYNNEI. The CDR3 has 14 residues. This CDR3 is CASSEGGGTGELFF. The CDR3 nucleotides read TGTGCCAGCAGTGAAGGAGGAGGGACCGGGGAGCTGTTTTTT.

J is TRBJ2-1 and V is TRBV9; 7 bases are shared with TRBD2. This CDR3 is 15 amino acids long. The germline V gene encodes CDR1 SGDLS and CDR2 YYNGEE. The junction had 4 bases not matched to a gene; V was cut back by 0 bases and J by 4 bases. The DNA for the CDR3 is TGTGCCAGCAGCGTAGCGCTAGCGGTGTACAATGAGCAGTTCTTC. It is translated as CASSVALAVYNEQFF.

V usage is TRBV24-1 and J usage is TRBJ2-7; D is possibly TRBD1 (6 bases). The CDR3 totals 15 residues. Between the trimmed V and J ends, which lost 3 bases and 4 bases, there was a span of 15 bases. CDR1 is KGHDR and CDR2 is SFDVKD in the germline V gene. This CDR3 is CATSDGTIGQYEQYF. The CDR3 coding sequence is TGTGCCACCAGTGATGGAACGATAGGACAGTACGAGCAGTACTTC.

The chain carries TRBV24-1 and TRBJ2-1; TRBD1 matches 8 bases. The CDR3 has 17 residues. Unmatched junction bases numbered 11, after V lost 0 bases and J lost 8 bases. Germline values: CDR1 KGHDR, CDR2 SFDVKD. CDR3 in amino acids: CATSDLSGTGTRDEQFF. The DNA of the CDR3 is TGTGCCACCAGTGATTTGAGTGGGACAGGAACTAGGGATGAGCAGTTCTTC.

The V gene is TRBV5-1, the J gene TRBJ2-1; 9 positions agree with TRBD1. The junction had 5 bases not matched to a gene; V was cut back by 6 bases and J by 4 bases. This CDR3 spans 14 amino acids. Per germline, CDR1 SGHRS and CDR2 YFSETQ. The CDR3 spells CASTQQGAYNEQFF. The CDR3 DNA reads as TGCGCCAGCACCCAACAGGGGGCTTACAATGAGCAGTTCTTC.

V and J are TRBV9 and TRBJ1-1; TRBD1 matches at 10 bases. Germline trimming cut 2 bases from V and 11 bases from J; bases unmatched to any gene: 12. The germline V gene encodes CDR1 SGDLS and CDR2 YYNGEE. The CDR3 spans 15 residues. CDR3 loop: CASSVGTGAPLAAFF. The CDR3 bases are TGTGCCAGCAGCGTGGGGACAGGGGCCCCATTGGCGGCTTTCTTT.

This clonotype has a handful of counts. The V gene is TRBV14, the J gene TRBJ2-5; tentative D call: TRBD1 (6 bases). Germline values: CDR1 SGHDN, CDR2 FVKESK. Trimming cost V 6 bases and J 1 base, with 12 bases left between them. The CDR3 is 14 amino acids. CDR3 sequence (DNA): TGTGCCAGCAGTCAAAACAGGGCCCAAGAGACCCAGTACTTC. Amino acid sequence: CASSQNRAQETQYF.

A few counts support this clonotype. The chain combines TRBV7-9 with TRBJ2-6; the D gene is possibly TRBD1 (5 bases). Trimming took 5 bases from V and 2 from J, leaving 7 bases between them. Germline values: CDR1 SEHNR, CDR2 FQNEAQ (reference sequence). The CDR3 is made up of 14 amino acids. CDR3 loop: CASSGAPGANVLTF. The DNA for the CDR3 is TGTGCCAGCAGCGGGGCCCCTGGGGCCAACGTCCTGACTTTC.

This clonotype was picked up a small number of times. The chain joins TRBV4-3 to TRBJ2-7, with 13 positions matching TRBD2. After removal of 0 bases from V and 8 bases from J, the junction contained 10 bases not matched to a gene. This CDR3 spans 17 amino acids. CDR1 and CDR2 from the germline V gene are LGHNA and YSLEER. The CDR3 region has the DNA TGCGCCAGCAGCCAAGATCTGACTAGCGGGAGGAACATCAAGCAGTACTTC. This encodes CASSQDLTSGRNIKQYF.

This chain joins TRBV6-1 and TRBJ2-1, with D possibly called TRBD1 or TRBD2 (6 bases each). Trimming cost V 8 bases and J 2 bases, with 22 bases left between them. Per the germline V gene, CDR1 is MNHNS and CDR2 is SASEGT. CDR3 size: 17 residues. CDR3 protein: CASGGLWGEAPYNEQFF. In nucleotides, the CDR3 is TGTGCCAGCGGGGGGCTTTGGGGGGAGGCCCCCTACAATGAGCAGTTCTTC.

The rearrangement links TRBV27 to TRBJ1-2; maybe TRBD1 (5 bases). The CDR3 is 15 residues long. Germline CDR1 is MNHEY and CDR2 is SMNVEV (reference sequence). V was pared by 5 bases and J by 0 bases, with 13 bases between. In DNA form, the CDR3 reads TGTGCCAGCAGTCCCTTTCTGGGGGCTAACTATGGCTACACCTTC. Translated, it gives CASSPFLGANYGYTF.

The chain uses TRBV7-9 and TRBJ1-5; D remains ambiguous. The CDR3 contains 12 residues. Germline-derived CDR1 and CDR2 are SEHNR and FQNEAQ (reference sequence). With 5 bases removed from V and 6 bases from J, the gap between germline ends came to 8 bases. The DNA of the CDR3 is TGTGCCAGCAGCGCGGACCTTCAGCCCCAGCATTTT. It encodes CASSADLQPQHF.

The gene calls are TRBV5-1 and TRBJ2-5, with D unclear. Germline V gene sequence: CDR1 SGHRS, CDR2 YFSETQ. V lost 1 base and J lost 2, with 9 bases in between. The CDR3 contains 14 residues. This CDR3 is CASSLRAAQETQYF. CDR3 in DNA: TGCGCCAGCAGCTTGAGGGCGGCACAAGAGACCCAGTACTTC.

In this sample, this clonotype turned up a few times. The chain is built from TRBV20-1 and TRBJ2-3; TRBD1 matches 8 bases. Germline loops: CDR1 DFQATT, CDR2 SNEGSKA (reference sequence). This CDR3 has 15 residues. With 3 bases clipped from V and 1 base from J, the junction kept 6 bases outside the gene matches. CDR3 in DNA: TGCAGTGCTAGTGATGCGGGACAGGGCACAGATACGCAGTATTTT. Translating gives CSASDAGQGTDTQYF.

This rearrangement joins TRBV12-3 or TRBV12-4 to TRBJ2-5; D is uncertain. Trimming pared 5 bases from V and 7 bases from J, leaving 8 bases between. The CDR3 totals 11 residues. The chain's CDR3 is CASSTLGTQYF. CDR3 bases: TGTGCCAGCAGTACCCTCGGGACCCAGTACTTC.

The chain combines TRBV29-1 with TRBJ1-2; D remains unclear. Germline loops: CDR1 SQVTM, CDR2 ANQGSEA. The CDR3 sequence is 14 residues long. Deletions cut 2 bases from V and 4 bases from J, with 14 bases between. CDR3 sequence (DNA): TGCAGCGTTGAATTGGGAGGGCTAACCTATGGCTACACCTTC. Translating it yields CSVELGGLTYGYTF.

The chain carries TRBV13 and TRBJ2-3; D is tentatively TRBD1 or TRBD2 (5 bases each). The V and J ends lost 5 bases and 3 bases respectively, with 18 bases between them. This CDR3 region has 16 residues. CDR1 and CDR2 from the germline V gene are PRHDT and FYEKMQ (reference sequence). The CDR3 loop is CASSLLGTVTTDTQYF. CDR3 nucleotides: TGTGCCAGCAGCCTACTGGGGACGGTTACTACAGATACGCAGTATTTT.

The CDR3 reads CASSDLQGSYEQYF. In nucleotides, the CDR3 is TGTGCCAGCAGCGACCTACAGGGTTCCTACGAGCAGTACTTC. This chain uses TRBV7-6 with TRBJ2-7, with a possible D match to TRBD1 (6 bases). The CDR3 consists of 14 residues. Germline loops: CDR1 SGHVS, CDR2 FNYEAQ. The V gene lost 5 bases and the J gene lost 1 base, with 12 bases spanning the gap.

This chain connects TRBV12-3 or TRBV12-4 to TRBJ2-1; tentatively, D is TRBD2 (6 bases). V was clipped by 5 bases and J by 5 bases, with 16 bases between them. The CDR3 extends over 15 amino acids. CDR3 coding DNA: TGTGCCAGCAGTCCTCAACTAGCCGCTGACAATGAGCAGTTCTTC. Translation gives CASSPQLAADNEQFF.

The CDR3 bases are TGTGCCAGCAGCTCACCGGGACAGGGGGCGAATGAGCAGTTCTTC. Encoded protein: CASSSPGQGANEQFF. The J gene is TRBJ2-1, the V gene TRBV7-3; 12 positions agree with TRBD1. The germline V gene has CDR1 SGHTA and CDR2 FQGTGA. V lost 4 bases to trimming and J lost 7 bases; unmatched junction nucleotides: 5. The CDR3 is 15 residues long. The variable domain in full, with the rest retrieved from reference TRBV7-3 and TRBJ2-1, is GAGVSQTPSNKVTEKGKYVELRCDPISGHTALYWYRQSLGQGPEFLIYFQGTGAADDSGLPNDRFFAVRPEGSVSTLKIQRTERGDSAVYLCASSSPGQGANEQFFGPGTRLTVL.

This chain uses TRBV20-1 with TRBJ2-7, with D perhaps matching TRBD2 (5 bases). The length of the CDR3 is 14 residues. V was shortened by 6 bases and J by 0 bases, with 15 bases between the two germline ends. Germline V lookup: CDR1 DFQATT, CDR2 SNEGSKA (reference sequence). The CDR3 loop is CSARLNSGSYEQYF. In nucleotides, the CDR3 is TGCAGTGCACGACTAAATTCGGGCTCCTACGAGCAGTACTTC.

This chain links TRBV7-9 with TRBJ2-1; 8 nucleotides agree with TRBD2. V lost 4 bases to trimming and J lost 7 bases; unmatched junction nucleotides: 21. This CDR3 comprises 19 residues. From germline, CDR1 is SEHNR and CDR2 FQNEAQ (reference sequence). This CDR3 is CASSSIIRTREVRYNEQFF. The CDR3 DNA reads TGTGCCAGCAGCTCCATTATCCGGACGCGGGAGGTTCGGTATAATGAGCAGTTCTTC. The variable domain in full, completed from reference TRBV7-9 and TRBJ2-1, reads DTGVSQNPRHKITKRGQNVTFRCDPISEHNRLYWYRQTLGQGPEFLTYFQNEAQLEKSRLLSDRFSAERPKGSFSTLEIQRTEQGDSAMYLCASSSIIRTREVRYNEQFFGPGTRLTVL.

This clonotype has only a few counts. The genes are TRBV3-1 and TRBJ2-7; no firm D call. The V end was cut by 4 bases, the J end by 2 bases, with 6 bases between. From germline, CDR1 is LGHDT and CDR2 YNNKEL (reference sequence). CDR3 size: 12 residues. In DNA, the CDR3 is TGTGCCAGCAGCCCTCGAGCCTACGAGCAGTACTTC. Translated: CASSPRAYEQYF.

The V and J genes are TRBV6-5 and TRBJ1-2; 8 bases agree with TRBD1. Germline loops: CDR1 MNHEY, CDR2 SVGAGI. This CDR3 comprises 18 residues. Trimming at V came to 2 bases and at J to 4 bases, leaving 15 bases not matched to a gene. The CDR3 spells CASSYGQLDRVQPYGYTF. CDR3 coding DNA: TGTGCCAGCAGTTACGGACAACTGGACAGGGTCCAGCCCTATGGCTACACCTTC.